This record covers a single TCR beta chain. The target antigen is unknown. Primers: 60 Vbeta forward and 13 Jbeta reverse. Libraries were prepared by immunoSEQ multiplex PCR; TCRdb keeps only in-frame clonotypes and omits some of them. Among 150,000 or so clones listed, approximately 81% were seen once. The CDR3 totals 14 residues. Trimming took off 1 base at V and 4 bases at J, with 13 bases between the two ends. The germline CDR1 and CDR2 sequences are SQVTM and ANQGSEA. This record belongs to a study of cytomegalovirus exposure and HLA in healthy donors. Study findings and constraints: Later on, a genetic analysis was performed. It linked a missense variant in DCLRE1C with V- and J-gene trimming of TCR beta.

The chain carries TRBV29-1 and TRBJ2-5, with D perhaps TRBD1 (6 bases). Material: PBMCs. The source is a man aged 18 to 29 in good health and CMV-seropositive. The CDR3 DNA reads as TGCAGCGTTGAAGGGGGGCCGGGGAGAGAGACCCAGTACTTC. Encoded protein: CSVEGGPGRETQYF.